This is a list of T cell receptor beta chains from one sample in a study of T cell responses to AZD1222 COVID-19 vaccine. Generated by immunoSEQ multiplex PCR, the TCRdb table keeps only in-frame clones and is missing some. The sample shows about 100,000 clones, 85% to 90% of them seen only once. The sample consisted of peripheral blood, taken 28 days after the second AZD1222 dose. Receptor source: an adult who received the AZD1222 COVID-19 vaccine. Both conserved end residues are part of each CDR3.

J | V | CDR3
TRBJ2-7 | TRBV9 | CASSLGQGPNEQYF
TRBJ1-4 | TRBV7-9 | CASSLSLTATNEKLFF
TRBJ1-6 | TRBV3-1/TRBV3-2 | CASSQEWVAGIISPLHF
TRBJ1-1 | TRBV4-3 | CASSQGVSGGWTEAFF
TRBJ1-5 | TRBV3-1/TRBV3-2 | CASSQDRASRGAGSNQPQHF
TRBJ1-1 | TRBV20-1 | CSARGNTEAFF
TRBJ2-5 | TRBV7-6 | CASSRPRIRADQGVQETQYF
TRBJ1-2 | TRBV11-2 | CASSLGTGSGYTF
TRBJ1-5 | TRBV6-1 | CASSELNIPQPQHF
TRBJ1-2 | TRBV6-5 | CASTPTGGDYYGYTF
TRBJ1-1 | TRBV6-5 | CASSYLGSEAFF
TRBJ1-1 | TRBV30 | CAWSVSSEAFF
TRBJ1-6 | TRBV6-4 | CASSESRGANSPLHF
TRBJ2-7 | TRBV7-8 | CASSRRGESGHEQYF
TRBJ1-2 | TRBV6-5 | CASRNSGTGGSGYTF